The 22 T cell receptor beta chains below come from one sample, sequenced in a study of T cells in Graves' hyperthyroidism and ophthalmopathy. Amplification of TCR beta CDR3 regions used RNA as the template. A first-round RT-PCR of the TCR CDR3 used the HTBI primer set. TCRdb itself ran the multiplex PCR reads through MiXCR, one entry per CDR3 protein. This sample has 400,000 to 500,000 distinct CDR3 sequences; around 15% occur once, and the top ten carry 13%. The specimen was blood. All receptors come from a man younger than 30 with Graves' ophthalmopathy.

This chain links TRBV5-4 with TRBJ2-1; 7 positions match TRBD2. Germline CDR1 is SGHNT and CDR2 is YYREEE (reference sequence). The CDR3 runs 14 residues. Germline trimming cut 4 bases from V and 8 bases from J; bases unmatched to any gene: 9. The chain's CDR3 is CASSGGGGGDEQFF. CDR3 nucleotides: TGTGCCAGCAGCGGGGGGGGGGGTGGTGATGAGCAGTTCTTC.

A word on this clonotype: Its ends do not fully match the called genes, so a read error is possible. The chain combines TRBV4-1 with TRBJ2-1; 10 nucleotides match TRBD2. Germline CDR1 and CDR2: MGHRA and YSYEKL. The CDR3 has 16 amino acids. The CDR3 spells CASSQALAGIYNEQFF. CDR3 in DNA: TGTGCCAGCAGCCAAGCACTAGCGGGAATTTACAATGAGCAGTTCTTC.

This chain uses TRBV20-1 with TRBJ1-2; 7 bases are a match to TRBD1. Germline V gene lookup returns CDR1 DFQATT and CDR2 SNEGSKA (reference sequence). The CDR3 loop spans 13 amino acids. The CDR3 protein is CNSETGTSYGYTF. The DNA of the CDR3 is TGCAACTCCGAGACAGGGACGTCCTATGGCTACACCTTC.

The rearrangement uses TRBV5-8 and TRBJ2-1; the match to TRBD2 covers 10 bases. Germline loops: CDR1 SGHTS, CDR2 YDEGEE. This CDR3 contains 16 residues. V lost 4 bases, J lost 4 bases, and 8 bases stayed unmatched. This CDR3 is CASSAHGLAEYNEQFF. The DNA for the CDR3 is TGTGCCAGCAGCGCCCACGGACTAGCGGAGTACAATGAGCAGTTCTTC.

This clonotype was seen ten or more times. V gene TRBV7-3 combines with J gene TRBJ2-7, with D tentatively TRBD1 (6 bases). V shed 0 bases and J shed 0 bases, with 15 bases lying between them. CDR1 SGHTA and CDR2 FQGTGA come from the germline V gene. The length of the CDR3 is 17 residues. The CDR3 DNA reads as TGTGCCAGCAGCTTAACTAGGGGTGACAGGATCTCCTACGAGCAGTACTTC. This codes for CASSLTRGDRISYEQYF.

The chain's CDR3 is CASSLEAQPQHF. The CDR3 coding sequence is TGTGCCAGCAGCTTAGAAGCTCAGCCCCAGCATTTT. The chain employs TRBV7-9 and TRBJ1-5; D is unclear. Trimming cost V 1 base and J 6 bases, with 4 bases left between them. CDR1 SEHNR and CDR2 FQNEAQ come from the germline V gene (reference sequence). The CDR3 has 12 residues.

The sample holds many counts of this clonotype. The CDR3 nucleotides read TGCAGTGCTGGGGACAGGACGAACACTGAAGCTTTCTTT. Translation: CSAGDRTNTEAFF. This chain joins TRBV20-1 and TRBJ1-1; 8 bases fit TRBD1. The CDR3 has 13 amino acids. Trimming took 5 bases from V and 1 from J; bases not matched to a gene: 3. CDR1 is DFQATT and CDR2 is SNEGSKA in the germline V gene (reference sequence).

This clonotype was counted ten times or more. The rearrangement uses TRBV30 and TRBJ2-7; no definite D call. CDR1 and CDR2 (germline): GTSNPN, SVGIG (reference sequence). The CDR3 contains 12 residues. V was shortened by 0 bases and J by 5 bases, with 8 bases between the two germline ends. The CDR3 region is CAWSVVDHEQYF. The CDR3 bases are TGTGCCTGGAGTGTCGTGGACCACGAGCAGTACTTC. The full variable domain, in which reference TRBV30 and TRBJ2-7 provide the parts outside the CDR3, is SQTIHQWPATLVQPVGSPLSLECTVEGTSNPNLYWYRQAAGRGLQLLFYSVGIGQISSEVPQNLSASRPQDRQFILSSKKLLLSDSGFYLCAWSVVDHEQYFGPGTRLTVT.

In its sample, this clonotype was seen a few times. This CDR3 reads CASRPQPSRGTIYF. The DNA for the CDR3 is TGTGCCAGCAGGCCTCAGCCCTCTCGGGGCACCATATATTTT. The rearrangement uses TRBV27 and TRBJ1-3; D is unclear. With 6 bases removed from V and 9 bases from J, the gap between germline ends came to 18 bases. The CDR3 covers 14 residues. Germline-derived CDR1 and CDR2 are MNHEY and SMNVEV (reference sequence).

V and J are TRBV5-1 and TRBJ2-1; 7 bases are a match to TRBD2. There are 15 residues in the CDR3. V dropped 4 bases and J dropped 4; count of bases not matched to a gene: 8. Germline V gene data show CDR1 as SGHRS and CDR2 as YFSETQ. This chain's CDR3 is CASSGGGLPYNEQFF. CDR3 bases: TGCGCCAGCAGCGGGGGGGGACTACCGTACAATGAGCAGTTCTTC. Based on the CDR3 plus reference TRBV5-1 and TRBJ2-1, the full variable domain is KAGVTQTPRYLIKTRGQQVTLSCSPISGHRSVSWYQQTPGQGLQFLFEYFSETQRNKGNFPGRFSGRQFSNSRSEMNVSTLELGDSALYLCASSGGGLPYNEQFFGPGTRLTVL.

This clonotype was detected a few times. In DNA, the CDR3 is TGTGCCAGCTCACCACCGCTGATACACTCTAGCACAGATACGCAGTATTTT. Translated: CASSPPLIHSSTDTQYF. This rearrangement joins TRBV18 to TRBJ2-3; D call uncertain. CDR1 is KGHSH, CDR2 LQKENI, per germline. The CDR3 loop spans 17 amino acids. V lost 0 bases and J 0 bases, leaving 13 bases between the germline ends.

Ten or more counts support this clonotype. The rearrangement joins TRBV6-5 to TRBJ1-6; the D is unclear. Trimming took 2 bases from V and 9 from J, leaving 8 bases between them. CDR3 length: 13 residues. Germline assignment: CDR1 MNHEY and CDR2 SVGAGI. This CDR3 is CASSYRAASPLHF. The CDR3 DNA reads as TGTGCCAGCAGTTACCGAGCAGCTTCACCCCTCCACTTT.

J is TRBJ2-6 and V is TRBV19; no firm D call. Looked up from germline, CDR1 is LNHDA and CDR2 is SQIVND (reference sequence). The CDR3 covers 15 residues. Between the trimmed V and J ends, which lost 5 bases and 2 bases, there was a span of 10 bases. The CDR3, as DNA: TGTGCCAGTAGTTTGGAGTCGGCTGGGGCCAACGTCCTGACTTTC. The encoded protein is CASSLESAGANVLTF.

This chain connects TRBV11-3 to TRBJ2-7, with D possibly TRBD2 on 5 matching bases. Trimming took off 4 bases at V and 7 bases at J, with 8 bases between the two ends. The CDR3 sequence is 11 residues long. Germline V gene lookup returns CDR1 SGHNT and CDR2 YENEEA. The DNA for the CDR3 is TGTGCCAGCAGCTCCGAGGGAGAGCAGTACTTC. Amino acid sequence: CASSSEGEQYF.

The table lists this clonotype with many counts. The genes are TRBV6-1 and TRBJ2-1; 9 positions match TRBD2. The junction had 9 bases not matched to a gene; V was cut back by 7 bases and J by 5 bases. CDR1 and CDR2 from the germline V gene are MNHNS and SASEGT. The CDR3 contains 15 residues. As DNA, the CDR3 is TGTGCCAGCACCCGTTTGGAGCGGGGGGACAATGAGCAGTTCTTC. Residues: CASTRLERGDNEQFF.

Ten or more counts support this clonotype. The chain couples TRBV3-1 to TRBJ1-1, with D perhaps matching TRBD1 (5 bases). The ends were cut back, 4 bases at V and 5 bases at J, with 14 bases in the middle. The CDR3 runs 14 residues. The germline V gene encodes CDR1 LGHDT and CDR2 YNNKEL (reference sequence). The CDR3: CASSLRTGGTEAFF. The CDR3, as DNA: TGTGCCAGCAGCCTTCGGACGGGGGGAACTGAAGCTTTCTTT.

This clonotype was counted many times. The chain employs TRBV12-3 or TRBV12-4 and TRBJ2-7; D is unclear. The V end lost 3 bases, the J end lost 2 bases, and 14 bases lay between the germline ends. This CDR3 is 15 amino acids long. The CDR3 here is CASSFERPVTYEQYF. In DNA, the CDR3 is TGTGCCAGCAGTTTCGAGAGGCCAGTCACCTACGAGCAGTACTTC.

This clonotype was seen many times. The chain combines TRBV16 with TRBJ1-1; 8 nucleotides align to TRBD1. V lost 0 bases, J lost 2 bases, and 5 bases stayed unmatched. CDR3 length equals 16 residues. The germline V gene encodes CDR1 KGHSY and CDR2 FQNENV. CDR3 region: CASSQSPTGANTEAFF. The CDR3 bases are TGTGCCAGCAGCCAATCGCCGACAGGGGCTAACACTGAAGCTTTCTTT.

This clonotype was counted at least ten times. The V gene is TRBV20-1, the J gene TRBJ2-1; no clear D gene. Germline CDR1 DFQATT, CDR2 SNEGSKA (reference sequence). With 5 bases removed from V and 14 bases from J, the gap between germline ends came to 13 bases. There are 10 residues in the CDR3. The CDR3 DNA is TGCAGTGCTCCTCCCGGCCGGGAGTTCTTC. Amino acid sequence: CSAPPGREFF.

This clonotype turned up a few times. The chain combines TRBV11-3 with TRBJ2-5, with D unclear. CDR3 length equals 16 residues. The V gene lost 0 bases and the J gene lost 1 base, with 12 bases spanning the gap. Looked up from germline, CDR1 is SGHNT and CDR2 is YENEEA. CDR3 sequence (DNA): TGTGCCAGCAGCTTAGACGCCAGCCGGCCCCAAGAGACCCAGTACTTC. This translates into CASSLDASRPQETQYF.

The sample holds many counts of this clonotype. As DNA, the CDR3 is TGTGCCAGCAGTTTCCAGAGGGCAGATACGCAGTATTTT. This encodes CASSFQRADTQYF. The chain links TRBV27 to TRBJ2-3; D possibly corresponds to TRBD2 (5 bases). The CDR3 is made up of 13 amino acids. V dropped 3 bases and J dropped 4 bases, with 8 bases sitting between them. CDR1 is MNHEY and CDR2 is SMNVEV in the germline V gene (reference sequence).

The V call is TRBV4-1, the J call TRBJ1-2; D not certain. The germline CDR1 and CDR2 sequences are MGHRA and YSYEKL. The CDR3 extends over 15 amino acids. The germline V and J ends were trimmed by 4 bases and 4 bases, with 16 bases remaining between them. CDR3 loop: CASSLNPPGFYGYTF. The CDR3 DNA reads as TGCGCCAGCAGCCTCAACCCGCCAGGATTCTATGGCTACACCTTC.